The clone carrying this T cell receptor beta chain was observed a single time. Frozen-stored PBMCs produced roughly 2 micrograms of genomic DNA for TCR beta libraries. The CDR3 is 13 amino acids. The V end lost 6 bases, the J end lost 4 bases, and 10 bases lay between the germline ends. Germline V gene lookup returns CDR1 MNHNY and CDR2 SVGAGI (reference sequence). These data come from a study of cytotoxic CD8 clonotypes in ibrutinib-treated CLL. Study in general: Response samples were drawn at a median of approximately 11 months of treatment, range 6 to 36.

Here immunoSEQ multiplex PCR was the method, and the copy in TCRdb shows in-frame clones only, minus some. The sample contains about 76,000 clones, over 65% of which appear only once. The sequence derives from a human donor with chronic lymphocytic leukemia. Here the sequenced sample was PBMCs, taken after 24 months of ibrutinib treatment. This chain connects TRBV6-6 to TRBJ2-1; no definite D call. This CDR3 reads CASRKSIYNEQFF. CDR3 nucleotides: TGTGCCAGCAGAAAAAGTATTTACAATGAGCAGTTCTTC.